These 7 T cell receptor beta chains were sequenced from one sample in a study of blood T cell repertoires in COVID-19. Sequenced by immunoSEQ multiplex PCR; TCRdb stores in-frame clones only, minus some. The table records 300,000 to 350,000 clones, about 85% of them present only once. Sequenced sample: peripheral blood. Source of these receptors: a man between 18 and 35 years old with active or convalescent COVID-19.

V usage is TRBV4-1 and J usage is TRBJ2-1, with 8 bases matching TRBD2. V shed 1 base, J shed 7 bases, and the junction held 9 bases outside the gene matches. Germline assignment: CDR1 MGHRA and CDR2 YSYEKL. This CDR3 contains 16 residues. CDR3 loop: CASSQGPSGSKNEQFF. Written as DNA, the CDR3 is TGCGCCAGCAGCCAAGGGCCCAGCGGGAGTAAAAATGAGCAGTTCTTC.

J is TRBJ2-5 and V is TRBV5-1; D is possibly TRBD1 (6 bases). Between the trimmed V and J ends, which lost 0 bases and 5 bases, there was a span of 14 bases. The CDR3 loop spans 15 amino acids. The germline V gene encodes CDR1 SGHRS and CDR2 YFSETQ. For the CDR3, the DNA is TGCGCCAGCAGCTTGGAGACCAGGGGTCGGGAGACCCAGTACTTC. Translation gives CASSLETRGRETQYF.

The chain employs TRBV10-3 and TRBJ1-2; D is ambiguous. Trimming left V 9 bases short and J 0 bases short, with 11 bases between. CDR3 length equals 13 residues. The germline CDR1 and CDR2 sequences are ENHRY and SYGVKD. The CDR3 nucleotides are TGTGCCATTCAGGATAACCCTAACTATGGCTACACCTTC. Its translation: CAIQDNPNYGYTF.

The chain carries TRBV18 and TRBJ2-1, with 12 bases that match TRBD2. CDR3 size: 22 residues. Germline CDR1 and CDR2: KGHSH and LQKENI. J was trimmed by 0 bases and V by 6 bases; bases with no gene match: 21. The chain's CDR3 is CASSSGQGTSGLVLHSYNEQFF. CDR3 coding DNA: TGTGCCAGCTCCTCGGGACAGGGGACTAGCGGGCTCGTCCTTCACTCCTACAATGAGCAGTTCTTC.

The chain couples TRBV11-2 to TRBJ1-1; no clear D gene. The CDR3 totals 13 residues. CDR1 and CDR2 (germline): SGHAT, FQNNGV. Trimming took off 2 bases at V and 8 bases at J, with 12 bases between the two ends. CDR3 amino acids: CASSLRSATEAFF. In DNA, the CDR3 is TGTGCCAGCAGCTTAAGGAGCGCCACGGAAGCTTTCTTT.

The J gene is TRBJ2-5, the V gene TRBV5-5; tentative D call: TRBD2 (6 bases). The germline CDR1 and CDR2 sequences are SGHKS and YYEKEE (reference sequence). CDR3 length: 14 residues. Trimming cost V 3 bases and J 5 bases, with 14 bases left between them. The CDR3 DNA follows: TGTGCCAGCAGCTGGGACCCCAGCGGGGAGACCCAGTACTTC. Translating gives CASSWDPSGETQYF.

This rearrangement joins TRBV27 to TRBJ2-1; 8 bases are shared with TRBD2. This CDR3 has 15 residues. CDR1 is MNHEY and CDR2 is SMNVEV in the germline V gene (reference sequence). J lost 9 bases, V lost 4 bases, and 11 bases had no gene match. The CDR3 DNA sequence: TGTGCCAGCAGTTATATCGGTGGTGGACTAGCTGAGCAGTTCTTC. Amino acids: CASSYIGGGLAEQFF.